The following is a T cell receptor (beta chain) sequence with its context. Its antigen is undetermined. Clones were sequenced by immunoSEQ multiplex PCR, and TCRdb holds only the in-frame ones, with some missing. The sample has over 100,000 clones, around 90% seen once. These data are taken from a study of T cell responses to AZD1222 COVID-19 vaccine. General study points: Reportedly, nearly half of unique spike TCRs recognized epitopes outside B.1.351/B.1.1.7 mutations.

This receptor was obtained from an adult in good health. This specimen was peripheral blood, taken on day 0 of AZD1222 vaccination.

The CDR3 loop reads CASSQVNLAGVANTGELFF. CDR3 DNA: TGTGCCAGCAGCCAAGTAAACCTAGCGGGGGTCGCGAACACCGGGGAGCTGTTTTTT. The chain combines TRBV14 with TRBJ2-2; TRBD2 agrees at 10 bases. The CDR3 has 19 amino acids. Germline V gene data show CDR1 as SGHDN and CDR2 as FVKESK. Losses at the gene ends were 1 base for V and 0 bases for J; bases not matched to a gene: 8.